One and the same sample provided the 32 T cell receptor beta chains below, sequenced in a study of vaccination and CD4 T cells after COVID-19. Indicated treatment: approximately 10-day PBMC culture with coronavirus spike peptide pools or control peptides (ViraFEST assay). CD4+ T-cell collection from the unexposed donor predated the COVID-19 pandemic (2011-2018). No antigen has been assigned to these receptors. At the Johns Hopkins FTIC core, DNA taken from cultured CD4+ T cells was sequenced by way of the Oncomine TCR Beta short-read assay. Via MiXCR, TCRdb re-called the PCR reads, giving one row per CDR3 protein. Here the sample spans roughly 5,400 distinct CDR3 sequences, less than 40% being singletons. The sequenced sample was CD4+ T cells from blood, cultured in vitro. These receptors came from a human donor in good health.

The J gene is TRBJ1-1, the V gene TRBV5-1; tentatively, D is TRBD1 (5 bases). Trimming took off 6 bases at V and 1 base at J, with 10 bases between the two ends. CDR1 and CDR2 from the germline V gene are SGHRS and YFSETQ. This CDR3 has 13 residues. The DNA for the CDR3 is TGCGCCAGCACGGGAGACAGGAACACTGAAGCTTTCTTT. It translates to CASTGDRNTEAFF. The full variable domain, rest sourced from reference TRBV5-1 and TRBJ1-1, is KAGVTQTPRYLIKTRGQQVTLSCSPISGHRSVSWYQQTPGQGLQFLFEYFSETQRNKGNFPGRFSGRQFSNSRSEMNVSTLELGDSALYLCASTGDRNTEAFFGQGTRLTVV.

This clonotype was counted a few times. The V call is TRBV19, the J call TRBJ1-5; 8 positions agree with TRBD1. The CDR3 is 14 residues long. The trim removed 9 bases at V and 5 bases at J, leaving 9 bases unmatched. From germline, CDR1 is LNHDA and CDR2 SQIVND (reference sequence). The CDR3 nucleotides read TGTGCCAGCGACAGGGGCTGGGGGGATCAGCCCCAGCATTTT. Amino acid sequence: CASDRGWGDQPQHF.

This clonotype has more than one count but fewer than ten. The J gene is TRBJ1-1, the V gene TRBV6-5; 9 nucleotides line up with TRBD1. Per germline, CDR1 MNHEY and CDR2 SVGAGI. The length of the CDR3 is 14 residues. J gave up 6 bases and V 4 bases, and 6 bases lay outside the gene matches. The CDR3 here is CASSWTGVRSEAFF. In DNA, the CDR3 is TGTGCCAGCAGTTGGACAGGGGTACGATCTGAAGCTTTCTTT.

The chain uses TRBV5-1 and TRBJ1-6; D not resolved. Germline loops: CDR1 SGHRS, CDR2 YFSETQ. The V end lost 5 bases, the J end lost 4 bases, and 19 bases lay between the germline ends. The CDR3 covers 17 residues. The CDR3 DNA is TGCGCCAGCAGTTCATCACTCACTACGATATATAATTCACCCCTCCACTTT. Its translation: CASSSSLTTIYNSPLHF. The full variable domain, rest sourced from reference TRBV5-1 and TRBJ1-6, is KAGVTQTPRYLIKTRGQQVTLSCSPISGHRSVSWYQQTPGQGLQFLFEYFSETQRNKGNFPGRFSGRQFSNSRSEMNVSTLELGDSALYLCASSSSLTTIYNSPLHFGNGTRLTVT.

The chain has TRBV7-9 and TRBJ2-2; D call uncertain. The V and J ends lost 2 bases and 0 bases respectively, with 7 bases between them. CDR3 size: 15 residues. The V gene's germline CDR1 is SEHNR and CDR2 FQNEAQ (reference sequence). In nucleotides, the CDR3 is TGTGCCAGCAGCTTACGCGAAGCGAACACCGGGGAGCTGTTTTTT. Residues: CASSLREANTGELFF. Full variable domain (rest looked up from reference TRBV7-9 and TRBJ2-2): DTGVSQNPRHKITKRGQNVTFRCDPISEHNRLYWYRQTLGQGPEFLTYFQNEAQLEKSRLLSDRFSAERPKGSFSTLEIQRTEQGDSAMYLCASSLREANTGELFFGEGSRLTVL.

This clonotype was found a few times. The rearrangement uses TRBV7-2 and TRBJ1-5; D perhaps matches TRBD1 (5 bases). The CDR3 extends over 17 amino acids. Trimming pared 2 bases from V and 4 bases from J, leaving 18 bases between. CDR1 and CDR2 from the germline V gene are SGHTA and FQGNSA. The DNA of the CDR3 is TGTGCCAGCAGCTTAATTGGCGGCGGGACGCAAAATCAGCCCCAGCATTTT. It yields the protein CASSLIGGGTQNQPQHF.

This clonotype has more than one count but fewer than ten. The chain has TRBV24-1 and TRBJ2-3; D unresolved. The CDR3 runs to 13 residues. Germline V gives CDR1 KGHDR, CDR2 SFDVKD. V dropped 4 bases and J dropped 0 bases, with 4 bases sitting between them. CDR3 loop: CATSDPSTDTQYF. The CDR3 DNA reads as TGTGCCACCAGTGACCCTAGCACAGATACGCAGTATTTT.

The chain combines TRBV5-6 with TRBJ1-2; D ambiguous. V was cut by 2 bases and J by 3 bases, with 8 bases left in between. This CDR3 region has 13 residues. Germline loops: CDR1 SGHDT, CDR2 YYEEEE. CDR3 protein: CASSLGQDYGYTF. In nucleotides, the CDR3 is TGTGCCAGCAGCTTAGGGCAGGACTATGGCTACACCTTC.

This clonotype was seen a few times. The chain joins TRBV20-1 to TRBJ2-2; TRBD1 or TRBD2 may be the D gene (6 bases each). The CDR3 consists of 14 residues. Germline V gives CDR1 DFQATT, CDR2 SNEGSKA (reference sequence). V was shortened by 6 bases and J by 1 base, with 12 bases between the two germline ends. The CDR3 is CSAEKGGNTGELFF. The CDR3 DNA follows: TGCAGTGCAGAAAAGGGGGGGAACACCGGGGAGCTGTTTTTT.

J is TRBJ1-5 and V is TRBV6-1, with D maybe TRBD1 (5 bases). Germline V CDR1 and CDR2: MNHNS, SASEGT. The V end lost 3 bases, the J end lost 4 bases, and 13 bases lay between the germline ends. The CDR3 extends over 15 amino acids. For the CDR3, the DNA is TGTGCCAGCAGTGATGACAGCCGGTGGAATCAGCCCCAGCATTTT. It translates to CASSDDSRWNQPQHF.

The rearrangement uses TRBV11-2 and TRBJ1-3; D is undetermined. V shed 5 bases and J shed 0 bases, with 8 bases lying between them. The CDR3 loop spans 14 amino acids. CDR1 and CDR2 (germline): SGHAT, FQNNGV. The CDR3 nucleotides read TGTGCCAGCAGCCCGGAGCTCTCTGGAAACACCATATATTTT. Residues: CASSPELSGNTIYF.

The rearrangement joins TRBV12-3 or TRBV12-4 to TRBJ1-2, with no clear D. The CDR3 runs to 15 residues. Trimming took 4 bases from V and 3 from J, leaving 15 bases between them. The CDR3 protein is CASSSTEGADYGYTF. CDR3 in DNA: TGTGCCAGCAGTTCGACGGAGGGCGCCGACTATGGCTACACCTTC.

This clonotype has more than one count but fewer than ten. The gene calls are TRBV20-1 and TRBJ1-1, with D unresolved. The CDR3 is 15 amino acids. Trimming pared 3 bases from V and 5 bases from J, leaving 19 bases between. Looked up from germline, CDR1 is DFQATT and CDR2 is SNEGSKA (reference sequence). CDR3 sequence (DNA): TGCAGTGCTAGTTCCTCCAGCGGGGTTGGGACTGAAGCTTTCTTT. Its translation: CSASSSSGVGTEAFF.

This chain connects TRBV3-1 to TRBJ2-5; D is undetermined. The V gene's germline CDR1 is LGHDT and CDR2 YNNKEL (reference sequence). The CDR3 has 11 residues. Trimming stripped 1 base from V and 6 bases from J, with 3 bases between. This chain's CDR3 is CASSQVKTQYF. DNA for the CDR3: TGTGCCAGCAGCCAAGTGAAGACCCAGTACTTC.

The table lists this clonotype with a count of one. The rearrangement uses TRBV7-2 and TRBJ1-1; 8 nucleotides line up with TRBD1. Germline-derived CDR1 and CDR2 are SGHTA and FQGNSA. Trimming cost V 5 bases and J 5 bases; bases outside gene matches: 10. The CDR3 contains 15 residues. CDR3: CASSPQGRGQTEAFF. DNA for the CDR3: TGTGCCAGCAGCCCCCAGGGCAGGGGGCAAACTGAAGCTTTCTTT.

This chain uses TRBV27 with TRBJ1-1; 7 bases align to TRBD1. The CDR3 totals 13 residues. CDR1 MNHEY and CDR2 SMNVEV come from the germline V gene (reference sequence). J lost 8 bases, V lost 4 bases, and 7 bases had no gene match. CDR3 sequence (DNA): TGTGCCAGCAGTTCCTCATCACAGGGGGAAGCTTTCTTT. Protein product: CASSSSSQGEAFF.

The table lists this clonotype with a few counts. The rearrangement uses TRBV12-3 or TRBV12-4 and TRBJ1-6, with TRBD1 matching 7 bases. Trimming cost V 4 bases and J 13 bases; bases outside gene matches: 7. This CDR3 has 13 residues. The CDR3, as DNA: TGTGCCAGCAGTTCAACAGGGGTTTCGCCCCTCCACTTT. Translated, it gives CASSSTGVSPLHF.

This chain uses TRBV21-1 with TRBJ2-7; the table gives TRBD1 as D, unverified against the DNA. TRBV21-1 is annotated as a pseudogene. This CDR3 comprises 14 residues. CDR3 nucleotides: TGTGCCAGCAGCAAAGTCGCGGGCGTTCGAGAGCAGTACTTC. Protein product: CASSKVAGVREQYF.

DNA for the CDR3: TGTGCCAGCAGCTACCGACGGGACACCTCCTCGCCCCAGCATTTT. It codes for CASSYRRDTSSPQHF. The chain recombines TRBV7-2 with TRBJ1-5, with a weak D call TRBD1 (6 bases). From germline, CDR1 is SGHTA and CDR2 FQGNSA. This CDR3 is built from 15 residues. The germline V and J ends were trimmed by 4 bases and 9 bases, with 19 bases remaining between them. The variable domain in full, completed from reference TRBV7-2 and TRBJ1-5, reads GAGVSQSPSNKVTEKGKDVELRCDPISGHTALYWYRQSLGQGLEFLIYFQGNSAPDKSGLPSDRFSAERTGGSVSTLTIQRTQQEDSAVYLCASSYRRDTSSPQHFGDGTRLSIL.

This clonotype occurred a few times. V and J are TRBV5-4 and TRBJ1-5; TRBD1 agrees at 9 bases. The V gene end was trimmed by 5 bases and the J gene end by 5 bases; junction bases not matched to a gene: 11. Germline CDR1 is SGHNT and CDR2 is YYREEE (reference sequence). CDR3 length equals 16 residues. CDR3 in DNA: TGTGCCAGCAGAAACACCGGGACAGGGAGTCATCAGCCCCAGCATTTT. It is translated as CASRNTGTGSHQPQHF.

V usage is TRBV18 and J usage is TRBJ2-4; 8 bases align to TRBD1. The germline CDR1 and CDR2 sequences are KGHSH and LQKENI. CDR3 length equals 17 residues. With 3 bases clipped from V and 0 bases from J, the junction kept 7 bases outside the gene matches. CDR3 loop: CASSPPGTGVAKNIQYF. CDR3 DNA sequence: TGTGCCAGCTCACCGCCCGGGACAGGTGTAGCCAAAAACATTCAGTACTTC.

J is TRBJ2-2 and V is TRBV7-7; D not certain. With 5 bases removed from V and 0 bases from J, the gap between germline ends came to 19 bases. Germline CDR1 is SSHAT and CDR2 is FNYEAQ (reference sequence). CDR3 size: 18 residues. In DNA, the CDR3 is TGTGCCAGCAGCCCTGACTCTATCGGGCGGCCGAACACCGGGGAGCTGTTTTTT. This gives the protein CASSPDSIGRPNTGELFF.

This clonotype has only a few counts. This CDR3 reads CASSRSGGVGTEAFF. The CDR3 coding sequence is TGTGCCAGCAGCCGCTCGGGAGGGGTGGGGACTGAAGCTTTCTTT. V and J are TRBV6-1 and TRBJ1-1; TRBD1 might be the D (5 bases). CDR3 length: 15 residues. V was pared by 6 bases and J by 5 bases, with 19 bases between. Germline V gives CDR1 MNHNS, CDR2 SASEGT.

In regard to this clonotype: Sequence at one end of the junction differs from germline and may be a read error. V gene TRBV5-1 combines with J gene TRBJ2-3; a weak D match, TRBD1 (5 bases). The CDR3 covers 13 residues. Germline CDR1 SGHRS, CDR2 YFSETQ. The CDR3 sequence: CASGLDMGDTQYF. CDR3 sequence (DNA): TGCGCCAGCGGCTTGGACATGGGAGATACGCAGTATTTT.

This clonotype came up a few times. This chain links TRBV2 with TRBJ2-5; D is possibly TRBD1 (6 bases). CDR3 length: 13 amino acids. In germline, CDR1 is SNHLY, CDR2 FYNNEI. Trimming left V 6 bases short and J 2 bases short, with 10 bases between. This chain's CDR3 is CASSWTVQETQYF. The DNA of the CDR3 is TGTGCCAGCAGCTGGACAGTACAAGAGACCCAGTACTTC.

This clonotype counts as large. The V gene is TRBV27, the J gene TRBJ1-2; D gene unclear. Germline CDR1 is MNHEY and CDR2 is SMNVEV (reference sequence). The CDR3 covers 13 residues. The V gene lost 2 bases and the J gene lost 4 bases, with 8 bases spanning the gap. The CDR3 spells CASSLGPIYGYTF. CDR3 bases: TGTGCCAGCAGTTTAGGACCGATCTATGGCTACACCTTC.

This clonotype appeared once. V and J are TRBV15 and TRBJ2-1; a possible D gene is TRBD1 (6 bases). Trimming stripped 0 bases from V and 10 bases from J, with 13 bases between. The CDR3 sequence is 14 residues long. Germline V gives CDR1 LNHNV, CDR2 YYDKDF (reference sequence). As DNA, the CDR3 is TGTGCCACCAGCAGAGATTTAACCGGGACAGAGCAGTTCTTC. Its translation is CATSRDLTGTEQFF.

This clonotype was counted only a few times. This CDR3 reads CASSFVNRVGGYTF. CDR3 coding DNA: TGTGCCAGCAGTTTCGTTAACAGGGTGGGCGGCTACACCTTC. The chain carries TRBV6-5 and TRBJ1-2; D perhaps matches TRBD1 (6 bases). Germline lookup yields CDR1 MNHEY and CDR2 SVGAGI. V lost 4 bases, J lost 8 bases, and 17 bases lay in between. There are 14 residues in the CDR3.

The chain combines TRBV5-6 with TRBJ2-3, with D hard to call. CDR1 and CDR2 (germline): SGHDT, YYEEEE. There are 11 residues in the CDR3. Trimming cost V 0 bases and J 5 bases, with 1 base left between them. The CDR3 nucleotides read TGTGCCAGCAGCTTGGGAGATACGCAGTATTTT. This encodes CASSLGDTQYF.

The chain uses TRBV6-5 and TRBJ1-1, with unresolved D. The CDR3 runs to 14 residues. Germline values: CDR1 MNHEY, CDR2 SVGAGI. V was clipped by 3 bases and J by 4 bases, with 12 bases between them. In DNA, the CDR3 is TGTGCCAGCAGTTATCACCAGGCCACCACTGAAGCTTTCTTT. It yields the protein CASSYHQATTEAFF.

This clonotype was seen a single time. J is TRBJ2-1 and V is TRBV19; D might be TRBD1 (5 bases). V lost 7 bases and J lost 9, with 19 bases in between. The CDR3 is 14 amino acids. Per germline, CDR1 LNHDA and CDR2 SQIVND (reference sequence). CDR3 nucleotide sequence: TGTGCCAGTACGACGGTCCAGGGCGTGAGTGAGCAGTTCTTC. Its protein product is CASTTVQGVSEQFF.

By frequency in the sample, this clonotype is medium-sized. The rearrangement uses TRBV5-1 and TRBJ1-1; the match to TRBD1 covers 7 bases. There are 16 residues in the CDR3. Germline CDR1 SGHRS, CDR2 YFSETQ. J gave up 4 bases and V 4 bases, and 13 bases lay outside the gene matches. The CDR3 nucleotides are TGCGCCAGCAGCCCACCGACAGGGACGTTTGCCACTGAAGCTTTCTTT. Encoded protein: CASSPPTGTFATEAFF.